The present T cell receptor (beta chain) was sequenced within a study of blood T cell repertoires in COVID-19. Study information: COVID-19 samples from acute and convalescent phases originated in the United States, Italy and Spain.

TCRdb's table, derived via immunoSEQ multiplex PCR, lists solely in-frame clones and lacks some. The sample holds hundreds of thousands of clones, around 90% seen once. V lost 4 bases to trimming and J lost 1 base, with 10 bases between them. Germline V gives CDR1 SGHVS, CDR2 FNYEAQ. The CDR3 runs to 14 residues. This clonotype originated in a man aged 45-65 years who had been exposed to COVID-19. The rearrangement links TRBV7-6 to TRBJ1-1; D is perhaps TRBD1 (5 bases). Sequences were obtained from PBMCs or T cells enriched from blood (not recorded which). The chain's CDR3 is CASSSLQANTEAFF. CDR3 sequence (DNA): TGTGCCAGCAGCTCATTACAGGCGAACACTGAAGCTTTCTTT.